This entry describes one TCR beta chain. Its antigen is currently not known. Base qualities are not at hand, and no much larger clone is one base apart. Including the terminal cysteine and phenylalanine, the CDR3 comprises 14 residues. Only CDR3 DNA remains: 42 bases, in frame from the first base. According to the germline V gene, CDR1 reads MNHEY and CDR2 reads SVGAGI. The germline V and J ends show losses of 7 bases and 5 bases respectively, and no gene match explains 9 bases of the junction. Library prep was done by the immunoSEQ multiplex PCR assay. The table was pulled from immuneACCESS by TCRdb, which kept in-frame rearrangements only. Such tables lose some clones; where checked, under half of the loss comes from unresolved V genes, and the rest has no known cause. Counted in this sample were around 50,000 clones; approximately 90% of them appeared once. About 3.9% of the sample rests with the top ten.

These data originate in a study of technical replicates of blood from a few donors (dated by TCRdb to about 2017). Sequencing was performed on PBMCs. This clonotype was sampled from a human donor in good health. Some clones in this sample may be carry-over from other donors' samples. The receptor chain draws on TRBV6-5 and TRBJ2-5, and TRBD2 matches 8 of the central bases. The DNA sequence is given as TGTGCCAGCACATTCCACGGGGGGGAGGAGACCCAGTACTTC. Its amino acids are CASTFHGGEETQYF.